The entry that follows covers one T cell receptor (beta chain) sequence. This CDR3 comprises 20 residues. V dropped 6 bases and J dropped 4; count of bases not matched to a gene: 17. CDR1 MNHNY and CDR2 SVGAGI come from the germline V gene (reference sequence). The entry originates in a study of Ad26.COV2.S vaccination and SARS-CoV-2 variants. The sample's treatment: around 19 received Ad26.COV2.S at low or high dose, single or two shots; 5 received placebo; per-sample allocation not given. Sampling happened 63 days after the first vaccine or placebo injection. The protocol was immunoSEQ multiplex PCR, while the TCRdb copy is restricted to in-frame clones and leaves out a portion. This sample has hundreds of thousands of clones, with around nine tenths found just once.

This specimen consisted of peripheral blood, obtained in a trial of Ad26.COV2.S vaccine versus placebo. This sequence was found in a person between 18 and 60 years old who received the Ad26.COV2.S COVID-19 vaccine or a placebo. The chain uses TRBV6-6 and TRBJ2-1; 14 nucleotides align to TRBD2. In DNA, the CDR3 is TGTGCCAGCAGCCGACCCTTTTTAGGACTAGCGGGAGGTGGTTACAATGAGCAGTTCTTC. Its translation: CASSRPFLGLAGGGYNEQFF.